Each of the 7 T cell receptor beta chains below was sequenced from the same sample in a study of blood T cell repertoires in COVID-19. The data were produced by immunoSEQ multiplex PCR, yet TCRdb's version contains in-frame clones alone and is incomplete. The repertoire has about 83,000 clones, 70% to 90% of them found once; the top ten carry roughly a sixth. The sample consisted of peripheral blood. The receptors here all came from a woman older than 75 with acute or convalescent COVID-19.

The CDR3 bases are TGTGCCTGGGTGACACCAGATTATAATTCACCCCTCCACTTT. Amino acid sequence: CAWVTPDYNSPLHF. V is TRBV30 and J is TRBJ1-6; no clear D gene. The CDR3 contains 14 residues. V dropped 5 bases and J dropped 4 bases, with 12 bases sitting between them. The V gene's germline CDR1 is GTSNPN and CDR2 SVGIG (reference sequence).

This clone was found once. CDR3 DNA: TGTGCCAGCAGCCGTGCAGGCAGCTCCTACGAGCAGTACTTC. It translates to CASSRAGSSYEQYF. The chain employs TRBV7-9 and TRBJ2-7, with no clear D. The germline V gene encodes CDR1 SEHNR and CDR2 FQNEAQ (reference sequence). The CDR3 covers 14 residues. V was pared by 5 bases and J by 0 bases, with 11 bases between.

The rearrangement uses TRBV4-3 and TRBJ2-1, with 15 nucleotides matching TRBD2. Germline lookup yields CDR1 LGHNA and CDR2 YSLEER. V gave up 3 bases and J gave up 13 bases; unmatched junction bases: 10. This CDR3 contains 16 residues. CDR3 region: CASSQGTSGGTQVQFF. CDR3 DNA sequence: TGCGCCAGCAGCCAGGGGACTAGCGGGGGGACTCAAGTACAGTTCTTC.

This chain uses TRBV10-1 with TRBJ1-1, with D perhaps TRBD1 (5 bases). V was shortened by 5 bases and J by 5 bases, with 15 bases between the two germline ends. From germline, CDR1 is WNHNN and CDR2 SYGVQD (reference sequence). The CDR3 has 14 amino acids. The CDR3 here is CASSKGDSKTEAFF. CDR3 coding DNA: TGCGCCAGCAGTAAAGGGGATTCGAAAACTGAAGCTTTCTTT.

This CDR3 is CASSFGTAKNSPLHF. The CDR3 coding sequence is TGTGCCAGCAGTTTTGGGACAGCGAAGAATTCACCCCTCCACTTT. The chain joins TRBV6-5 to TRBJ1-6; 7 bases agree with TRBD1. The germline gives CDR1 MNHEY, CDR2 SVGAGI. This CDR3 is built from 15 residues. The ends lost 4 bases at V and 7 bases at J; junction bases unmatched: 7.

The chain couples TRBV2 to TRBJ2-7; 7 bases match TRBD1. The CDR3 is made up of 14 amino acids. Germline V gene data show CDR1 as SNHLY and CDR2 as FYNNEI. V lost 8 bases, J lost 0 bases, and 7 bases stayed unmatched. The CDR3 DNA follows: TGTGCCAGCTACAGGGGTCTGAGCTCCTACGAGCAGTACTTC. It encodes CASYRGLSSYEQYF.

In its sample, this clone was seen many times. This chain connects TRBV30 to TRBJ1-5; TRBD1 matches at 9 bases. Per the germline V gene, CDR1 is GTSNPN and CDR2 is SVGIG (reference sequence). The V segment lost 3 bases and the J segment 3 bases; nucleotides outside the gene matches: 3. CDR3 length equals 14 residues. CDR3 in DNA: TGTGCCTGGAGGGGACAGGGCAACAATCAGCCCCAGCATTTT. Residues: CAWRGQGNNQPQHF.